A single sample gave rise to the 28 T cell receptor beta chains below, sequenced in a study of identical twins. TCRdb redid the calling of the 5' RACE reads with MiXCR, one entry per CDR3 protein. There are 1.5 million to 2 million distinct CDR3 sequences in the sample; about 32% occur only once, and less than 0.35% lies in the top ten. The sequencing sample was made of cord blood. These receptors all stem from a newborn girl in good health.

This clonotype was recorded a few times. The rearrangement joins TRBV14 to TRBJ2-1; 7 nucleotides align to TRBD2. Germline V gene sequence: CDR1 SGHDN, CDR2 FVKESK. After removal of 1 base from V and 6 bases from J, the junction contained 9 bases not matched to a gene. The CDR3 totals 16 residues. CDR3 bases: TGTGCCAGCAGCCAAGCGCTATCAGTAGCGGGCAATGAGCAGTTCTTC. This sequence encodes CASSQALSVAGNEQFF.

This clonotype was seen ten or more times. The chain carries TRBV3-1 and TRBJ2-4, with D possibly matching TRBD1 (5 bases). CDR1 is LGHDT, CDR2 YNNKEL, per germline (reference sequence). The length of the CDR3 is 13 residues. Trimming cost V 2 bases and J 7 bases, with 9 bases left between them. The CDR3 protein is CASSQYQGNIQYF. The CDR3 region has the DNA TGTGCCAGCAGCCAATACCAGGGCAACATTCAGTACTTC.

CDR3 region: CASSFLAGMETQYF. The CDR3 DNA sequence: TGTGCCAGCAGTTTCCTAGCGGGGATGGAGACCCAGTACTTC. The V and J genes are TRBV12-3 or TRBV12-4 and TRBJ2-5; TRBD2 matches at 9 bases. With V trimmed by 3 bases and J by 5 bases, 4 bases remained unmatched. The CDR3 has 14 amino acids.

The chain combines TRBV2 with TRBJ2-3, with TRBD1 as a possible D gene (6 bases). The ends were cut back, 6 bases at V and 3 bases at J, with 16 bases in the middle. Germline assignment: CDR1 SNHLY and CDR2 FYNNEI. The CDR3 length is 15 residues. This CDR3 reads CASSLGALHTDTQYF. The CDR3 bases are TGTGCCAGCAGCTTGGGGGCCCTACATACAGATACGCAGTATTTT.

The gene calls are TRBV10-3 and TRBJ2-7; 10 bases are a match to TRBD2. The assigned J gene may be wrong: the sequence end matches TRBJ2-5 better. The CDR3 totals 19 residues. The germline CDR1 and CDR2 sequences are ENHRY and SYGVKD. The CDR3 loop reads CAISERASGRGPRLETQYF. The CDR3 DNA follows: TGTGCCATCAGTGAGAGGGCTAGCGGGAGAGGCCCAAGGCTGGAGACCCAGTACTTC.

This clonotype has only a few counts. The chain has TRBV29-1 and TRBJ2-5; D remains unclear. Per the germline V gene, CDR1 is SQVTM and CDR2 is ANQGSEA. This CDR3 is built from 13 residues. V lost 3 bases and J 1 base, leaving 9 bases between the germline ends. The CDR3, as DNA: TGCAGCGTTGATCGATCTTCCCAAGAGACCCAGTACTTC. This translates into CSVDRSSQETQYF.

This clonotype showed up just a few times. The CDR3 here is CSARNRWGTENYNEQYF. DNA of the CDR3: TGCAGTGCTAGAAACCGTTGGGGGACCGAAAACTACAATGAGCAGTACTTC. V gene TRBV20-1 combines with J gene TRBJ2-7; the D gene could be TRBD1 or TRBD2 (5 bases each). Germline-derived CDR1 and CDR2 are DFQATT and SNEGSKA (reference sequence). The CDR3 has 17 residues. V lost 2 bases to trimming and J lost 7 bases, with 27 bases between them.

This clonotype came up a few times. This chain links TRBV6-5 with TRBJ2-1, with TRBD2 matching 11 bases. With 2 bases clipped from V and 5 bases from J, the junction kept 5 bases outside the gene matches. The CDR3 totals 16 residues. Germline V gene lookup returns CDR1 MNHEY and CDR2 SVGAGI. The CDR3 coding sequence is TGTGCCAGCAGTTACGCCCCGGGACTAGCGGACAATGAGCAGTTCTTC. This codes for CASSYAPGLADNEQFF.

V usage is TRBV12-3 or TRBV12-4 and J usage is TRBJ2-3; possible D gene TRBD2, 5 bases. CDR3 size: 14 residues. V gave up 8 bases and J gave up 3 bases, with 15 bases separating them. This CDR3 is CASRGGFGTDTQYF. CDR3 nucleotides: TGTGCCAGCCGCGGAGGTTTCGGTACAGATACGCAGTATTTT.

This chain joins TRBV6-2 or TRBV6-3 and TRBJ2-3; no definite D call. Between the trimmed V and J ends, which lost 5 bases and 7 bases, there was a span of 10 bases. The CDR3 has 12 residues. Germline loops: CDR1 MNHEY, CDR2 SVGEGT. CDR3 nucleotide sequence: TGTGCCAGCAGTCCCCCTGCGAATACGCAGTATTTT. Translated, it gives CASSPPANTQYF.

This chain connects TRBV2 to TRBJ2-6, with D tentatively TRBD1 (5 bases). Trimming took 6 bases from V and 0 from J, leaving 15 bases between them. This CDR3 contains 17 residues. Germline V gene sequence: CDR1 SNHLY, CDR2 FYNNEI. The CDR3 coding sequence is TGTGCCAGCAGCGCAAGGGGTTTTCCCTCTGGGGCCAACGTCCTGACTTTC. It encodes CASSARGFPSGANVLTF.

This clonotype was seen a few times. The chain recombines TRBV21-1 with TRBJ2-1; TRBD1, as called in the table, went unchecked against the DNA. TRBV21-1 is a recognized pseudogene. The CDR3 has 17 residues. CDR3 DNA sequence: TGTGCCAGCAGCAAAGAAGTCGGGACCCTATCCCACAATGAGCAGTTCTTC. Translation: CASSKEVGTLSHNEQFF.

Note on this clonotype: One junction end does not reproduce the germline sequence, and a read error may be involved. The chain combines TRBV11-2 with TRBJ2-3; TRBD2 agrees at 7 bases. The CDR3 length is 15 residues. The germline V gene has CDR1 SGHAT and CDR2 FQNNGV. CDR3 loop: CASSLWRGFTGTQYF. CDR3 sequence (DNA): TGTGCCAGCAGCTTATGGCGGGGGTTCACAGGTACGCAGTATTTT. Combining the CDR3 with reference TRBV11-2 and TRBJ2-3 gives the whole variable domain EAGVAQSPRYKIIEKRQSVAFWCNPISGHATLYWYQQILGQGPKLLIQFQNNGVVDDSQLPKDRFSAERLKGVDSTLKIQPAKLEDSAVYLCASSLWRGFTGTQYFGPGTRLTVL.

Written as DNA, the CDR3 is TGCAGTGCTACTAGGACTGACATTAATCAGCCCCAGCATTTT. It is translated as CSATRTDINQPQHF. This chain joins TRBV20-1 and TRBJ1-5; the D is unclear. V dropped 4 bases and J dropped 4 bases, with 14 bases sitting between them. Germline-derived CDR1 and CDR2 are DFQATT and SNEGSKA (reference sequence). The CDR3 has 14 residues.

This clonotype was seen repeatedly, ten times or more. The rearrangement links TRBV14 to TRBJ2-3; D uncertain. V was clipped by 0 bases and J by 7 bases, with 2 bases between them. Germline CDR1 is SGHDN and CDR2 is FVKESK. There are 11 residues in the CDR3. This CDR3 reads CASSQDNTQYF. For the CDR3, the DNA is TGTGCCAGCAGCCAAGACAATACGCAGTATTTT.

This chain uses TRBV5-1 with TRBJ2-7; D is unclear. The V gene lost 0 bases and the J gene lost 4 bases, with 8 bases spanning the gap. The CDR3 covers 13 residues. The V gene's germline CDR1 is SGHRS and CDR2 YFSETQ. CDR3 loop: CASSLDAEYEQYF. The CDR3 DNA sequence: TGCGCCAGCAGCTTGGATGCGGAGTACGAGCAGTACTTC.

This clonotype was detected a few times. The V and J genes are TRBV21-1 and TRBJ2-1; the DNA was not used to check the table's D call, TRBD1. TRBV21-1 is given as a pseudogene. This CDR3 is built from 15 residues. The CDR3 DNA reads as TGTGCCAGCAGCAAAAGGAAGCGCCCGTACAATGAGCAGTTCTTC. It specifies CASSKRKRPYNEQFF.

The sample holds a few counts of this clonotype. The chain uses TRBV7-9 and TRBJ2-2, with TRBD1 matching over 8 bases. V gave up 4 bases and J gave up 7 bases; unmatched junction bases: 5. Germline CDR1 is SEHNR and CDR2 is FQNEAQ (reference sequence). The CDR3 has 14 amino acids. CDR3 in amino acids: CASSSRGQDGELFF. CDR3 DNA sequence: TGTGCCAGCAGCTCCAGGGGGCAGGACGGGGAGCTGTTTTTT. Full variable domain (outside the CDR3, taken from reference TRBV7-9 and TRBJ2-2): DTGVSQNPRHKITKRGQNVTFRCDPISEHNRLYWYRQTLGQGPEFLTYFQNEAQLEKSRLLSDRFSAERPKGSFSTLEIQRTEQGDSAMYLCASSSRGQDGELFFGEGSRLTVL.

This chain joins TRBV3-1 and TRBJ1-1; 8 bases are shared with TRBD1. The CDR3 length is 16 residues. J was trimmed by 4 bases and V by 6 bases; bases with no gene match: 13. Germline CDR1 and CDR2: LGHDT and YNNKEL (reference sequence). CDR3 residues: CASSLFTGGLSTEAFF. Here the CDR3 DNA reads TGTGCCAGCAGTCTTTTTACAGGGGGATTGAGCACTGAAGCTTTCTTT.

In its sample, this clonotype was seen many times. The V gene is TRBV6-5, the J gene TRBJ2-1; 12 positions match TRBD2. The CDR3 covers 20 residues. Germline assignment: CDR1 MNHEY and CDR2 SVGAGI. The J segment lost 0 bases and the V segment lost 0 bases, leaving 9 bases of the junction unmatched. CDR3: CASSYSGTSGHLISYNEQFF. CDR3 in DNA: TGTGCCAGCAGTTACTCTGGGACTAGCGGGCACTTAATCTCCTACAATGAGCAGTTCTTC.

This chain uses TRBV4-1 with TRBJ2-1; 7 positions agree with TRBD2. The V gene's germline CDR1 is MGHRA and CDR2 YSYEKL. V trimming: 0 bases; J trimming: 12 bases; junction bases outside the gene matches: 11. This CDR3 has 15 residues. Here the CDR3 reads CASSQEARLAQGQFF. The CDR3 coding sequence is TGCGCCAGCAGCCAAGAGGCCAGACTAGCTCAAGGGCAGTTCTTC.

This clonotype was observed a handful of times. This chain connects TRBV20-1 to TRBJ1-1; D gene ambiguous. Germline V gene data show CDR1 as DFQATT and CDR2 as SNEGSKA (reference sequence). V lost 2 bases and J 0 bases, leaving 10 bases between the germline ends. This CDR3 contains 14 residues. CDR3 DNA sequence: TGCAGTGCTAGACCGGCGGGCTTGAACACTGAAGCTTTCTTT. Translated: CSARPAGLNTEAFF.

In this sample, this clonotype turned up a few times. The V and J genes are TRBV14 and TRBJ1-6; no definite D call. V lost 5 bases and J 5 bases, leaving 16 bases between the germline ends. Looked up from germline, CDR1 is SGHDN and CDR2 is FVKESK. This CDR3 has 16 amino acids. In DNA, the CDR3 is TGTGCCAGCAGCGACGACCTCAGCGGGGATAATTCACCCCTCCACTTT. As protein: CASSDDLSGDNSPLHF.

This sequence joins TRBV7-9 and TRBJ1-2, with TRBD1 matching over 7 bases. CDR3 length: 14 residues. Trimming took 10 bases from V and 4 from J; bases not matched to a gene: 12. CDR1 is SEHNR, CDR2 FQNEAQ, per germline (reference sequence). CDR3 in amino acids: CAIQQGRWVYGYTF. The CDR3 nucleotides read TGTGCCATCCAACAGGGGAGATGGGTCTATGGCTACACCTTC.

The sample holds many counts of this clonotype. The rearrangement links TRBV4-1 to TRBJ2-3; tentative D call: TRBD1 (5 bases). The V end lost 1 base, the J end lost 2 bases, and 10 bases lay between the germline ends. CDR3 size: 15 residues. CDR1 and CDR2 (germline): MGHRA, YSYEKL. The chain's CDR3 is CASSQVWGPTDTQYF. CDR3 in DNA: TGCGCCAGCAGCCAAGTCTGGGGCCCCACAGATACGCAGTATTTT.

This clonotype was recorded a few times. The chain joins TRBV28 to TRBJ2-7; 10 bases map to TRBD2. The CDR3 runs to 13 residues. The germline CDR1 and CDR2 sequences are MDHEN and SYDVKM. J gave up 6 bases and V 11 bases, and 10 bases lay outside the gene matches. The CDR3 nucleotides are TGTGCCGCAGCCCGGACTAGCGGAGCCGAGCAGTACTTC. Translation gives CAAARTSGAEQYF.

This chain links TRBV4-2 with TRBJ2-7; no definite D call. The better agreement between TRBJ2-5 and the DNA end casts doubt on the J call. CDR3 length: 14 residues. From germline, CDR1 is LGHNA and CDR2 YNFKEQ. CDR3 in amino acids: CASSQGTIQETQYF. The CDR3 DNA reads TGTGCCAGCAGCCAAGGGACCATACAAGAGACCCAGTACTTC.

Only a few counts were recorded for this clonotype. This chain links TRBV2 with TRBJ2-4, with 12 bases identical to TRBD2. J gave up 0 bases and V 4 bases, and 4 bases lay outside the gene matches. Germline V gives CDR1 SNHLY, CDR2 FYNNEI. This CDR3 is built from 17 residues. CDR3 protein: CASSGGTSGLAKNIQYF. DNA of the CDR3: TGTGCCAGCAGTGGTGGGACTAGCGGGTTAGCCAAAAACATTCAGTACTTC.